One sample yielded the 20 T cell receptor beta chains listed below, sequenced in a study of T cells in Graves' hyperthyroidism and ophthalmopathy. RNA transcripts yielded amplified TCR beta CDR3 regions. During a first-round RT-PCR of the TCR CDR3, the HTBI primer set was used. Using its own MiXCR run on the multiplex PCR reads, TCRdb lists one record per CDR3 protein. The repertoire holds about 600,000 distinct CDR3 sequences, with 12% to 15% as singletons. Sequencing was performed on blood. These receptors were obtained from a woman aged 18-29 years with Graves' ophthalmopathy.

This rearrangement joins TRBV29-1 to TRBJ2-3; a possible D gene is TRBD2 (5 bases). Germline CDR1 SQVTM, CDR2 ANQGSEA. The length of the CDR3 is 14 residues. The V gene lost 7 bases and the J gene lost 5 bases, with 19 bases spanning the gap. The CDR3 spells CSATLGGVKDTQYF. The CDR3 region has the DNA TGCAGCGCGACCCTAGGAGGAGTCAAAGATACGCAGTATTTT.

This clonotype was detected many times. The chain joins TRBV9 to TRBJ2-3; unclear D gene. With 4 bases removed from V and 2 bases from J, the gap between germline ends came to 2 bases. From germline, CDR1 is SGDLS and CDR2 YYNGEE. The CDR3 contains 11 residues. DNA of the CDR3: TGTGCCAGCAGCATCACAGATACGCAGTATTTT. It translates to CASSITDTQYF.

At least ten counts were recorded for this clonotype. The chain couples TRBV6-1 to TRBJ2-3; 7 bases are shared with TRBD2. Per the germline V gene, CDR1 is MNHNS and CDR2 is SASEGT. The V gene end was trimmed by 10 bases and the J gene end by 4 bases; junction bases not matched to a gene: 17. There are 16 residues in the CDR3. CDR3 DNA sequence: TGTGCCACTAGCCCCCAATCGACGGGAGGTTCAGATACGCAGTATTTT. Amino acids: CATSPQSTGGSDTQYF.

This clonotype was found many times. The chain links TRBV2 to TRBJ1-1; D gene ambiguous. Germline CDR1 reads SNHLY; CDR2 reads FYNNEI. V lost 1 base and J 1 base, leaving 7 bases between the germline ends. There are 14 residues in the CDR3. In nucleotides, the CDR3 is TGTGCCAGCAGTGAAGACGACTCGAACACTGAAGCTTTCTTT. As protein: CASSEDDSNTEAFF.

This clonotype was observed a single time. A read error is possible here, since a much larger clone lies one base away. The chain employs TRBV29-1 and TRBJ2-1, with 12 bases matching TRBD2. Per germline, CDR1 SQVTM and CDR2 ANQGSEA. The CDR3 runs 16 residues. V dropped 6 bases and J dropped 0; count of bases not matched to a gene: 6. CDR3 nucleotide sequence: TGCAGCGTAACTAGCGGGAGGACCCCCTCCTACAATGAGCAGTTCTTC. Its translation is CSVTSGRTPSYNEQFF.

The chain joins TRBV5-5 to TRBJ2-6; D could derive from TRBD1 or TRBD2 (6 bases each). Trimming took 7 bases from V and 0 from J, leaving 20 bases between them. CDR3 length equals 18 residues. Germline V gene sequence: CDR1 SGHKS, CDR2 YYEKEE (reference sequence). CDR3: CASYPTWGAASGANVLTF. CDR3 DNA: TGTGCCAGCTACCCCACCTGGGGGGCCGCCTCTGGGGCCAACGTCCTGACTTTC.

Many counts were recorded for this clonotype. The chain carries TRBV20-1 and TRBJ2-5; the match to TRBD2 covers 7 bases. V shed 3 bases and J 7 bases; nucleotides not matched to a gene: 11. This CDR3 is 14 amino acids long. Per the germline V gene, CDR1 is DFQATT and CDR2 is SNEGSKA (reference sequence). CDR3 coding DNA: TGCAGTGCTAGTCCGGCTAGCGGAGGTTGGACCCAGTACTTC. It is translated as CSASPASGGWTQYF.

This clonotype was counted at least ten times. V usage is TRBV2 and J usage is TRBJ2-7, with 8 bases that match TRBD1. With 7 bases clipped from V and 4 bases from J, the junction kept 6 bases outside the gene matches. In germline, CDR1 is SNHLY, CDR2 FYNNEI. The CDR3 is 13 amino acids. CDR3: CASTGTGDYEQYF. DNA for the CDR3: TGTGCCAGCACCGGGACAGGAGATTACGAGCAGTACTTC.

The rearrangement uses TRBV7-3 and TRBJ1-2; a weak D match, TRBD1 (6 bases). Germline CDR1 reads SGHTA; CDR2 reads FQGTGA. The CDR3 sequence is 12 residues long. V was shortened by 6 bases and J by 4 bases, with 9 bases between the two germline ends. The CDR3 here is CASSRQAYGYTF. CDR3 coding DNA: TGTGCCAGCAGTCGACAGGCCTATGGCTACACCTTC.

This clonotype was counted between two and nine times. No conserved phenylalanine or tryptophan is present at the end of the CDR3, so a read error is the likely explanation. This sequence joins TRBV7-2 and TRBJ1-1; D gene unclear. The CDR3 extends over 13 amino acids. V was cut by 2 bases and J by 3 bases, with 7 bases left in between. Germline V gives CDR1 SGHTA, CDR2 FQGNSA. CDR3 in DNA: TGTGCCAGCAGCTTACGAGAGGACACTGAAGCTTTCCTT. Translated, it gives CASSLREDTEAFL.

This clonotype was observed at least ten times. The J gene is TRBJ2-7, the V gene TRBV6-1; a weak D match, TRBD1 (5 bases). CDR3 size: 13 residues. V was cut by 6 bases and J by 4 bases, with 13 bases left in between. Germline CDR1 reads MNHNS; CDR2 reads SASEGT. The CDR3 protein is CASSHPDRYEQYF. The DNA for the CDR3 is TGTGCCAGCAGCCACCCCGACAGATACGAGCAGTACTTC.

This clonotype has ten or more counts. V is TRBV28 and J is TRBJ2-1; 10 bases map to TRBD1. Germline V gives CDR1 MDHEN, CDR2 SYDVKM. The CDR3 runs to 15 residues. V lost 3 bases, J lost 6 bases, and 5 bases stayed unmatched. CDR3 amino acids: CASSFAGTGANEQFF. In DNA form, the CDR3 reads TGTGCCAGCAGTTTTGCCGGGACAGGGGCCAATGAGCAGTTCTTC.

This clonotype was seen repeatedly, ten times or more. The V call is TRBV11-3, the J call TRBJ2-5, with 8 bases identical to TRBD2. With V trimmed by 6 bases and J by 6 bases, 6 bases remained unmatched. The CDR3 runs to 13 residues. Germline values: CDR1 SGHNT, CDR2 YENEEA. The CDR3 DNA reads TGTGCCAGCAGACGGGAGGGCCCTCAGACCCAGTACTTC. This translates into CASRREGPQTQYF.

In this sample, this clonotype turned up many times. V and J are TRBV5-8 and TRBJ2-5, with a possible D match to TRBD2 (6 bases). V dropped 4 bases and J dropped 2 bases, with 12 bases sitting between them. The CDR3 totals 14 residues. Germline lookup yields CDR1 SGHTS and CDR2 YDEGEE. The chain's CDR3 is CASSQGLQQETQYF. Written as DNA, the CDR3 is TGTGCCAGCAGCCAGGGACTCCAGCAAGAGACCCAGTACTTC.

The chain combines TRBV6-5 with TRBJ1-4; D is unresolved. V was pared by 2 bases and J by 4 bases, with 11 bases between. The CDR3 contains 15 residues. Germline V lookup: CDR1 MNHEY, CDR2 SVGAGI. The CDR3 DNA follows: TGTGCCAGCAGTTACGCGGGGTTGAGTAATGAAAAACTGTTTTTT. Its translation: CASSYAGLSNEKLFF.

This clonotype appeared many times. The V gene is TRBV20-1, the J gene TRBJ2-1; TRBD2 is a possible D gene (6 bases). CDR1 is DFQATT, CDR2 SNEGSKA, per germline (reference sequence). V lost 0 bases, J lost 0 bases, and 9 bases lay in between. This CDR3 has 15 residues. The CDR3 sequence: CSAREAGSSYNEQFF. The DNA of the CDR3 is TGCAGTGCTAGAGAGGCGGGGAGCTCCTACAATGAGCAGTTCTTC.

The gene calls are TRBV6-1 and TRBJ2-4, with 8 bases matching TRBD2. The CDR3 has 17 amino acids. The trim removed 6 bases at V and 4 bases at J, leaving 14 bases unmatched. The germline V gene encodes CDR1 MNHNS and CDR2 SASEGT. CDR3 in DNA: TGTGCCAGCAGCCCGGCGGGGGGCCCAGTATCAAAAAACATTCAGTACTTC. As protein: CASSPAGGPVSKNIQYF.

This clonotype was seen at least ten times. In DNA, the CDR3 is TGTGCCAGCAGTGTCTCGGGACACTCCTACGAGCAGTACTTC. Translated, it gives CASSVSGHSYEQYF. J is TRBJ2-7 and V is TRBV27; D might be TRBD1 (6 bases). This CDR3 is 14 amino acids long. Trimming took 5 bases from V and 0 from J, leaving 11 bases between them. CDR1 and CDR2 from the germline V gene are MNHEY and SMNVEV (reference sequence).

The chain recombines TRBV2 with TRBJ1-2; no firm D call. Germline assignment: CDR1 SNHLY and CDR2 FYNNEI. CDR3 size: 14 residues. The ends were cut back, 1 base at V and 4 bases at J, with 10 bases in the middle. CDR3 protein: CASSEDTGGYGYTF. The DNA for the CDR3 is TGTGCCAGCAGTGAAGACACGGGTGGCTATGGCTACACCTTC. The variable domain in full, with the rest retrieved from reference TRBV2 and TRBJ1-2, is EPEVTQTPSHQVTQMGQEVILRCVPISNHLYFYWYRQILGQKVEFLVSFYNNEISEKSEIFDDQFSVERPDGSNFTLKIRSTKLEDSAMYFCASSEDTGGYGYTFGSGTRLTVV.

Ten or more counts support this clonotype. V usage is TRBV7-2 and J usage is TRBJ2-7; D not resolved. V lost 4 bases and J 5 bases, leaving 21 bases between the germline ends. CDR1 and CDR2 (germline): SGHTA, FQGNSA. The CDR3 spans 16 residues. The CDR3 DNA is TGTGCCAGCAGCTCGGGTGGAGACTTGCCCCTGGACGAGCAGTACTTC. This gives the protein CASSSGGDLPLDEQYF.